The source of this TCR beta chain is a study of molecular identifiers for immune sequencing clone quantification. Study results and caveats: Naive cells had under 1% of molecules in clones above 20 RNA copies, effectors over 97%.

Each CDR3 protein is one row after TCRdb ran MiXCR on the PCR reads. The data show a few hundred thousand distinct CDR3 sequences, with roughly a quarter seen just once and 0.65% to 0.75% held by the top ten. Points on this clonotype: The antigen is unknown. With a much larger clone just one base away, this may be a read error.

When naive CD8 T cells were sorted, they were gated as CD8+CD4-CCR7+CD45RA+. Germline lookup yields CDR1 SQVTM and CDR2 ANQGSEA. There are 13 residues in the CDR3. The source material was naive CD8+ T cells from blood, with Jurkat cell RNA spiked in. Described subset: FACS-sorted CD8+CD4-CCR7+CD45RA+ naive T cells. The receptor comes from a human donor in good health. Some libraries in this study had Jurkat cell RNA spiked in. The chain carries TRBV29-1 and TRBJ2-7; D is perhaps TRBD1 or TRBD2 (6 bases each). This chain's CDR3 is CSAEDSQGGEQYF. Here the CDR3 DNA reads TGCAGCGCTGAAGATTCACAGGGAGGCGAGCAGTACTTC.